The source of this T cell receptor (beta chain) is a study of blood T cells in healthy people across ages. Next came a second PCR, run for roughly 7 to 12 cycles, which used a sample-barcoded 5' primer along with a J-beta primer mix. A single record per CDR3 protein comes from TCRdb applying MiXCR to the 5' RACE reads. Of fewer than 2 million distinct CDR3 sequences in the sample, about 39% were seen once. Every sample yielded at least 6 million isolated PBMCs. Whole-study findings and limits: Age advanced and TCR beta diversity per million T cells fell, roughly linearly.

Details on this clonotype: Its antigen is not known. A much larger clone lies one base from this, so it may be a read error.

Sequencing was performed on blood. The sequence was obtained from a human donor in good health.

DNA for the CDR3: TGCAGTGCTAGGACACACCAAGAGACCCAGTACTTC. Its protein product is CSARTHQETQYF. V gene TRBV20-1 combines with J gene TRBJ2-5; D gene uncertain. V was cut by 3 bases and J by 0 bases, with 5 bases left in between. This CDR3 has 12 amino acids. The germline V gene encodes CDR1 DFQATT and CDR2 SNEGSKA (reference sequence).